The sequence of this T cell receptor (beta chain) was determined in a study of PD-1 blockade in classical Hodgkin lymphoma. Following autologous stem cell transplantation, relapse occurred in every patient, and exposure to brentuximab vedotin varied. With respect to this clone: Its matching antigen is unknown.

Germline-derived CDR1 and CDR2 are LNHDA and SQIVND (reference sequence). Losses at the gene ends were 6 bases for V and 7 bases for J; bases not matched to a gene: 3. There are 13 residues in the CDR3. Study outcomes and limitations: By C4D1, CD4+ diversity increased significantly, especially in complete responders. Diversity similar to that of newly diagnosed patients was seen at baseline in complete responders. Reports described newly diagnosed patients as having lower baseline TCR diversity than healthy donors.

TCRdb's table, derived via immunoSEQ multiplex PCR, lists solely in-frame clones and lacks some. The sample lists 13,000 to 15,000 clones; less than 70% were seen once. This specimen consisted of peripheral blood mononuclear cells (PBMCs), obtained at baseline. V usage is TRBV19 and J usage is TRBJ1-2; TRBD1 matches 12 bases. The sequence was obtained from a human donor with classical Hodgkin lymphoma. CDR3 sequence: CASRGTGGFGYTF. The CDR3 DNA sequence: TGTGCCAGTAGGGGGACAGGGGGCTTTGGCTACACCTTC.